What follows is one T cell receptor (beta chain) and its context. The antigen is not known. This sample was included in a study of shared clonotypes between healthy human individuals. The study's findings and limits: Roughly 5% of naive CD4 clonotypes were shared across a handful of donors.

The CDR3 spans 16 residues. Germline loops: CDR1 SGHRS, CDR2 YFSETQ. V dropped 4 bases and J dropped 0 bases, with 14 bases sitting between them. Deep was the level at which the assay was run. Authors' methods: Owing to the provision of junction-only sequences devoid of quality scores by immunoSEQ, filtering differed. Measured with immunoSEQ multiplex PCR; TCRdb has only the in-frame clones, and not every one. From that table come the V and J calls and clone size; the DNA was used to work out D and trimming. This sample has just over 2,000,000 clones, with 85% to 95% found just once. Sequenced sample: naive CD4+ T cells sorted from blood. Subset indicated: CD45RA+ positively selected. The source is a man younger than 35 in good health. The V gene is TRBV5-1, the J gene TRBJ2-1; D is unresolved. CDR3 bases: TGCGCCAGCAGCCCCCTCCTTGCGAGCTCCTACAATGAGCAGTTCTTC. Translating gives CASSPLLASSYNEQFF.